The T cell receptor (beta chain) under discussion was sequenced for a study of CD8 T cells in Susac syndrome. The RNA, 0.5 to 1 ug, was put through reverse transcription using random hexamers. The amplification used immunoSEQ multiplex PCR on TCR beta CDR3; it spanned 54 Vbeta and 13 Jbeta. TCRdb recomputed calls from the immunoSEQ multiplex PCR reads with MiXCR, one row per CDR3 protein. The sample carries about 180,000 distinct CDR3 sequences, approximately 96% recorded once. The CDR3 has 14 residues. The germline V gene has CDR1 GTSNPN and CDR2 SVGIG (reference sequence). V was cut by 5 bases and J by 0 bases, with 8 bases left in between.

The receptor was derived from a human donor with multiple sclerosis. Material for sequencing was CD4+ T cells from PBMCs. The V gene is TRBV30, the J gene TRBJ2-6; D is unresolved. The CDR3 nucleotides are TGTGCCTGGGGGCGGAGCTCTGGGGCCAACGTCCTGACTTTC. Translating it yields CAWGRSSGANVLTF.